Detailed here is one TCR beta chain. Looked up from germline, CDR1 is GTSNPN and CDR2 is SVGIG (reference sequence). Trimming at V came to 2 bases and at J to 0 bases, leaving 8 bases not matched to a gene. This CDR3 is 16 amino acids long. This specimen comes from a study of technical replicates of blood from several donors. The assay was immunoSEQ multiplex PCR, and TCRdb's table has in-frame clones only and misses some. The data hold around 53,000 clones, with more than 70% observed a single time. The TCR originated in a human donor in good health. Some clones in this sample may be carry-over from other donors' samples. Sequencing was carried out using PBMCs. The V and J genes are TRBV30 and TRBJ2-7; TRBD1 agrees at 9 bases. The CDR3 reads CAWSKRNRGLSYEQYF. Here the CDR3 DNA reads TGTGCCTGGAGTAAGCGGAACAGGGGGCTCTCCTACGAGCAGTACTTC.